This TCR beta chain was observed in a study of blood T cell repertoires in COVID-19. In the study overall: PBMCs, B-cell-depleted T cells, or T cells were the source of the cDNA or gDNA that made up the material.

All enrollees were roughly 18 to 90 years old and from about 24 US areas. Cohort placement rested on clinical history that participants reported themselves. Resolution of symptoms, clearance, or two negative PCRs was present in recovered Cohort 3 donors. The CDR3 spans 15 residues. Trimming left V 6 bases short and J 6 bases short, with 20 bases between. Per the germline V gene, CDR1 is SGHDN and CDR2 is FVKESK. Using immunoSEQ multiplex PCR, the repertoire was profiled, and TCRdb retains in-frame clones only, with some absent. The profile shows some 100,000 clones, roughly 85% of them singletons. The J gene is TRBJ1-1, the V gene TRBV14; D not certain. This TCR derives from a woman in her forties or fifties who had recovered from COVID-19. The sequenced sample consisted of PBMCs or T cells enriched from blood (not recorded which). Written as DNA, the CDR3 is TGTGCCAGCAGGGGTTGGGAGGCCCTGGCCGCTGAAGCTTTCTTT. This gives the protein CASRGWEALAAEAFF.